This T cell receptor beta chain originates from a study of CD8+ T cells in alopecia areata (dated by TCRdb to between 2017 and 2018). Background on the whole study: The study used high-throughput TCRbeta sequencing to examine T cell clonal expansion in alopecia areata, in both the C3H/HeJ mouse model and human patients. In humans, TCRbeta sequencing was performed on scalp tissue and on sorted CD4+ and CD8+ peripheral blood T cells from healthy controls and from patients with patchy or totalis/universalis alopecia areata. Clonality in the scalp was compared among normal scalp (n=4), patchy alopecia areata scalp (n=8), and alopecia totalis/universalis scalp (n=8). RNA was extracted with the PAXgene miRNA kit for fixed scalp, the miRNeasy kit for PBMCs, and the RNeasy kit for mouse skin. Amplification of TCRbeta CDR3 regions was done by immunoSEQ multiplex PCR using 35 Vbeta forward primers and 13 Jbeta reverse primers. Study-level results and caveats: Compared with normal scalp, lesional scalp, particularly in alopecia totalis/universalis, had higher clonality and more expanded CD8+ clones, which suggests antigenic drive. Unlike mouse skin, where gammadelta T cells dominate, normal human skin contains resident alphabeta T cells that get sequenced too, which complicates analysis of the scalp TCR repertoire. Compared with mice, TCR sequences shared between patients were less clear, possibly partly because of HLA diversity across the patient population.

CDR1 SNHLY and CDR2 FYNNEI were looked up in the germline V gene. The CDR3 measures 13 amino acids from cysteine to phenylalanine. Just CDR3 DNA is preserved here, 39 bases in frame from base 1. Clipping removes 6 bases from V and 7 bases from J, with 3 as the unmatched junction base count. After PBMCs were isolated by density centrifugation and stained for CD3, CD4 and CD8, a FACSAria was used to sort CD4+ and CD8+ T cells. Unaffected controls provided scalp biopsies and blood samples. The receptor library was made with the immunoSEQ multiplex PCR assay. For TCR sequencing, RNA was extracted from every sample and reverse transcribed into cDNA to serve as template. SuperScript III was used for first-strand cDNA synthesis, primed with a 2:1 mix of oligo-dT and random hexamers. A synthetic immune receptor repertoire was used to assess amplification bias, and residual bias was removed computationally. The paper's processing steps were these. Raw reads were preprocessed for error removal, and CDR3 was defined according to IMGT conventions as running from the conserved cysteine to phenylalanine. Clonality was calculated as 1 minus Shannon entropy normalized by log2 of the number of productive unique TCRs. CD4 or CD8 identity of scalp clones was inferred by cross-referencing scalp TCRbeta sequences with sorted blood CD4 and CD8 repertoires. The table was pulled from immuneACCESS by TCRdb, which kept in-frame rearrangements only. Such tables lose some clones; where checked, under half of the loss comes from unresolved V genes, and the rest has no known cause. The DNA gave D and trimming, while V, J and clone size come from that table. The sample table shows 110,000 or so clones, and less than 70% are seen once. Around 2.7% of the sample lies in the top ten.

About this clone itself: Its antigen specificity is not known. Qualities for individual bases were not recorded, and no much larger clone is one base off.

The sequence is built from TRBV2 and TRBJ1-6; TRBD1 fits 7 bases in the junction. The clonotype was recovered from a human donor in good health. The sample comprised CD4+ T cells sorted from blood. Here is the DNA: TGTGCCAGCAGGACAGGGTCAAATTCACCCCTCCACTTT. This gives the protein CASRTGSNSPLHF.